The entry below gives a single T cell receptor (beta chain) sequence along with its context. Its specificity is unknown. The CDR3 has 14 amino acids. CDR1 is MDHEN and CDR2 is SYDVKM in the germline V gene. Between the trimmed V and J ends, which lost 9 bases and 0 bases, there was a span of 13 bases. The sample originates from a study of T cell responses to AZD1222 COVID-19 vaccine. This table comes from immunoSEQ multiplex PCR, and its TCRdb copy is limited to in-frame clones, with some not included. Seen here are 97,000 or so clones, more than 70% observed once, and the top ten hold approximately 17%. The study, taken as a whole, reports: Spike regions recognized by vaccine-associated CD4 TCRs spanned the protein, led by 160-218 and 743-854. Increased Spike-specific TCR breadth and depth were observed after two AZD1222 doses. Close to half of spike-specific TCRs reportedly recognize unmutated variant regions.

This chain uses TRBV28 with TRBJ2-3, with D unclear. This clonotype was obtained from an adult in good health. The input for sequencing was peripheral blood, taken on day 0 of AZD1222 vaccination. This CDR3 is CASIRTASTDTQYF. For the CDR3, the DNA is TGTGCCAGTATTAGGACGGCTAGCACAGATACGCAGTATTTT. Together with reference TRBV28 and TRBJ2-3, the CDR3 gives the full variable domain: DVKVTQSSRYLVKRTGEKVFLECVQDMDHENMFWYRQDPGLGLRLIYFSYDVKMKEKGDIPEGYSVSREKKERFSLILESASTNQTSMYLCASIRTASTDTQYFGPGTRLTVL.